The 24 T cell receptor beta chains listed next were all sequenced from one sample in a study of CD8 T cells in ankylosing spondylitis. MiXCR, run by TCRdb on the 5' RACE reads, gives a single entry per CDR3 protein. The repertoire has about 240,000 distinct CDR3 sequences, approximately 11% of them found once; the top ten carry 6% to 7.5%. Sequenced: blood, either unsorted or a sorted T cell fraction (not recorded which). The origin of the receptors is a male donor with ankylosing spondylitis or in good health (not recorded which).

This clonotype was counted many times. CDR3 loop: CSAGGLLPREQYF. The CDR3 region has the DNA TGCAGTGCGGGGGGACTCTTACCCCGAGAGCAGTACTTC. This chain connects TRBV20-1 to TRBJ2-7; a possible D gene is TRBD2 (6 bases). Germline CDR1 and CDR2: DFQATT and SNEGSKA (reference sequence). The V and J ends lost 6 bases and 7 bases respectively, with 19 bases between them. This CDR3 comprises 13 residues.

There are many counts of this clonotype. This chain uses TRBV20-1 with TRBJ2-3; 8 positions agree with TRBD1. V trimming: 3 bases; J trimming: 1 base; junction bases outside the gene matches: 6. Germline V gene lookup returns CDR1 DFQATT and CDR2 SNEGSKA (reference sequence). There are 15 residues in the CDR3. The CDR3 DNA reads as TGCAGTGCTAGGCACCCGGGACAGGGCACAGATACGCAGTATTTT. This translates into CSARHPGQGTDTQYF.

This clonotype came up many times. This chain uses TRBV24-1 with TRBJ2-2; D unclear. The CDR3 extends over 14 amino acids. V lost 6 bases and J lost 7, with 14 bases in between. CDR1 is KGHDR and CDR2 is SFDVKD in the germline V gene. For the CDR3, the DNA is TGTGCCACCAGTTGCGCGTGGTGCGACGGGGAGCTGTTTTTT. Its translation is CATSCAWCDGELFF.

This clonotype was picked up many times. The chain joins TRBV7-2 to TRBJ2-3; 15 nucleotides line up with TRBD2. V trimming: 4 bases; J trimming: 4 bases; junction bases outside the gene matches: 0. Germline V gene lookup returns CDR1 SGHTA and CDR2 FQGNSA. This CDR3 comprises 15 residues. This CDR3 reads CASSWTSGGADTQYF. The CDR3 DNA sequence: TGTGCCAGCAGCTGGACTAGCGGGGGGGCAGATACGCAGTATTTT.

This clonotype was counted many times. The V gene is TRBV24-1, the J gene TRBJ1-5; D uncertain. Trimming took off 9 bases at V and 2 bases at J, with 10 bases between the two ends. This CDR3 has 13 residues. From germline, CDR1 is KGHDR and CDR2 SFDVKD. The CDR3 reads CATQRAGNQPQHF. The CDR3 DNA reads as TGTGCCACCCAAAGGGCCGGCAATCAGCCCCAGCATTTT.

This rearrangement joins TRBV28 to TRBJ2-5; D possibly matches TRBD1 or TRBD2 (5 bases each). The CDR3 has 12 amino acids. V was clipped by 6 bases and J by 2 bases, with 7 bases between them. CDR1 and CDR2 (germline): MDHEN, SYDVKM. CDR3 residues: CASSGAQETQYF. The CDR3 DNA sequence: TGTGCCAGCAGCGGGGCGCAAGAGACCCAGTACTTC.

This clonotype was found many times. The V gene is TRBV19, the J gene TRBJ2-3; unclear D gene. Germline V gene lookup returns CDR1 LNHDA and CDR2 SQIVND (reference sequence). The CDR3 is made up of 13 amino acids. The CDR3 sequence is CASKVGGTDTQYF. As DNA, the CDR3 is TGTGCTTCCAAAGTCGGAGGCACAGATACGCAGTATTTT.

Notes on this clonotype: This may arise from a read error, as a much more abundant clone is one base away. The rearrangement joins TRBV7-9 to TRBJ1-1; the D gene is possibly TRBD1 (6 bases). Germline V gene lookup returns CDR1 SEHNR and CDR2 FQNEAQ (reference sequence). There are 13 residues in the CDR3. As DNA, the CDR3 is TGTGTCAGCAGCTTAAGTCCGACAGGAGAAGCTTTCTTT. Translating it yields CVSSLSPTGEAFF.

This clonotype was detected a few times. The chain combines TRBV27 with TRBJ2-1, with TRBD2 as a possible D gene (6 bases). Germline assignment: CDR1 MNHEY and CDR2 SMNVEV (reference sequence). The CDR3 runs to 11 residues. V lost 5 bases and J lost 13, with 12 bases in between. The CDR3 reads CASSVGSSQFF. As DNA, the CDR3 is TGTGCCAGCAGTGTCGGGAGTAGCCAGTTCTTC.

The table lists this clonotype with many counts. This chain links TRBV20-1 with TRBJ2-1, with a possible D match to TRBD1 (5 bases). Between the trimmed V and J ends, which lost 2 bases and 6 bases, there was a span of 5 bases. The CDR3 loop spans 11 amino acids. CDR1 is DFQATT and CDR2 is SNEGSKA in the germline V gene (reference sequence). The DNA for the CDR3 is TGCAGTGCTAGAAGGGGCAATGAGCAGTTCTTC. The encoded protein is CSARRGNEQFF.

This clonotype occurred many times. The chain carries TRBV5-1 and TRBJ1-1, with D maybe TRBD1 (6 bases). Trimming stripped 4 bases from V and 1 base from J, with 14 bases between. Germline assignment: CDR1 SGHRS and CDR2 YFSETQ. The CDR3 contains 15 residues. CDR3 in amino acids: CASSQGPQGNTEAFF. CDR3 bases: TGCGCCAGCAGCCAGGGACCACAGGGGAACACTGAAGCTTTCTTT.

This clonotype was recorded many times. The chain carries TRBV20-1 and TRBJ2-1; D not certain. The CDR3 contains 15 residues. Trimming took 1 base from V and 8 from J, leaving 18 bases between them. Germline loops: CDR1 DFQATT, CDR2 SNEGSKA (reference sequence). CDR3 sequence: CSARVASGWSDEQFF. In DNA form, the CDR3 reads TGCAGTGCTAGAGTTGCGAGTGGGTGGAGCGATGAGCAGTTCTTC.

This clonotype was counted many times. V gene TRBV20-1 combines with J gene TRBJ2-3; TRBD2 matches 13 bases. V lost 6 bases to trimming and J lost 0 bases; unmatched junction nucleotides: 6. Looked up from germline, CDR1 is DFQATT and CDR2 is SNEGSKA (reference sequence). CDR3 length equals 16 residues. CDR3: CSASTSGGRSTDTQYF. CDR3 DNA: TGCAGTGCGTCGACTAGCGGGGGGCGAAGCACAGATACGCAGTATTTT.

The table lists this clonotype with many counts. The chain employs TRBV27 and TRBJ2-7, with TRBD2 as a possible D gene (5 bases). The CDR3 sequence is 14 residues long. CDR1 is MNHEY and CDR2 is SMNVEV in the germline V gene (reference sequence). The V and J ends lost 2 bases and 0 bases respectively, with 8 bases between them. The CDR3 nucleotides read TGTGCCAGCAGTTTAGAGGGAAGCTCCTACGAGCAGTACTTC. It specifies CASSLEGSSYEQYF.

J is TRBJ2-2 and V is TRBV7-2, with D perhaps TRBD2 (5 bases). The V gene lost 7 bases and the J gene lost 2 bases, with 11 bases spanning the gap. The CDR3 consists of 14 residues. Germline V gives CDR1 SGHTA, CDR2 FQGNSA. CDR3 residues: CASNIGGNTGELFF. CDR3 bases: TGTGCCAGCAACATAGGAGGCAACACCGGGGAGCTGTTTTTT.

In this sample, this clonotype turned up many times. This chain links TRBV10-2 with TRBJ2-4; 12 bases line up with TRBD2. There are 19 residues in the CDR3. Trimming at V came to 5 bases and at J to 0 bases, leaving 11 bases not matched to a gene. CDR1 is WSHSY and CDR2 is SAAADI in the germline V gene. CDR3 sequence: CASSRLAGVTDIAKNIQYF. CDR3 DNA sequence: TGCGCCAGCAGTCGACTAGCGGGGGTCACCGATATAGCCAAAAACATTCAGTACTTC.

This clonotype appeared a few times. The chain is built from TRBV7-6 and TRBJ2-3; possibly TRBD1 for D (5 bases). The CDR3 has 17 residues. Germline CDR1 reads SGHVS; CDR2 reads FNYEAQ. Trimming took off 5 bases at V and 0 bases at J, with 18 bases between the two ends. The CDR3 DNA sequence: TGTGCCAGCAGCGACACAGGTCCCCCTCCTAGCACAGATACGCAGTATTTT. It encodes CASSDTGPPPSTDTQYF.

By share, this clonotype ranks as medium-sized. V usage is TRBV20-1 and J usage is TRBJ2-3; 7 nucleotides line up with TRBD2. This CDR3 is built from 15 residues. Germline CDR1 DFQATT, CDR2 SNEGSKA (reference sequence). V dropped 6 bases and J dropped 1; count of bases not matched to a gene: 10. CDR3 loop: CSAPRAGEGTDTQYF. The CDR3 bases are TGCAGTGCCCCGAGGGCGGGAGAGGGCACAGATACGCAGTATTTT.

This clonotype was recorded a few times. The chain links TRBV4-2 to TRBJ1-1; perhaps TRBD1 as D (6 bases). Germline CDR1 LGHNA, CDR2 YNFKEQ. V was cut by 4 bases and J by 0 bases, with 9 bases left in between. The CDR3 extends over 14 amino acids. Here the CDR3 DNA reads TGTGCCAGCAGCCGACAGGCCATGAACACTGAAGCTTTCTTT. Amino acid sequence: CASSRQAMNTEAFF.

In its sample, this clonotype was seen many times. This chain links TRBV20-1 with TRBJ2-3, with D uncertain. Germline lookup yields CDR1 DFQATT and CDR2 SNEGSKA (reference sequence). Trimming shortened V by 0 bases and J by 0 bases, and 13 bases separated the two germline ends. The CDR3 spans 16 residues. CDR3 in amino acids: CSARDFRGTSTDTQYF. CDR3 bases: TGCAGTGCTAGAGATTTCCGCGGTACTAGCACAGATACGCAGTATTTT.

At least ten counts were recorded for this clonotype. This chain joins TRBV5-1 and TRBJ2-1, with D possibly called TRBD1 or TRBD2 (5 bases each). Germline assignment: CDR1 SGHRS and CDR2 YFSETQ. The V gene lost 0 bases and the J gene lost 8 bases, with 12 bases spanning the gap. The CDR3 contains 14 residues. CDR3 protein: CASSLGSLGDEQFF. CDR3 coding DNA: TGCGCCAGCAGCTTGGGGTCTCTGGGGGATGAGCAGTTCTTC.

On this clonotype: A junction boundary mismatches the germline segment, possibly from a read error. CDR3 sequence reads: CACSLRPDTQYF. The CDR3 DNA reads TGTGCCTGCAGCTTAAGGCCCGATACGCAGTATTTT. The gene calls are TRBV11-3 and TRBJ2-3; D not resolved. The CDR3 is 12 amino acids. Germline CDR1 and CDR2: SGHNT and YENEEA.

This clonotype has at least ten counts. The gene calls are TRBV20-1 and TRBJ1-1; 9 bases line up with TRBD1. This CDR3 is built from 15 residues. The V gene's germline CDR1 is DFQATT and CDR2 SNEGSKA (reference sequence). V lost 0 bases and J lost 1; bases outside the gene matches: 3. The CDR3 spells CSARDPDRGNTEAFF. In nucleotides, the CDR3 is TGCAGTGCTAGAGACCCGGACAGGGGGAACACTGAAGCTTTCTTT.

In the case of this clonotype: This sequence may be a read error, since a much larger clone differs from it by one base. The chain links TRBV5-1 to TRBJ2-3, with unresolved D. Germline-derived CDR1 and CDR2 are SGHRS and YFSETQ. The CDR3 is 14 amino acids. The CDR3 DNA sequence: TGCGCCAGCATCTTGGGTCGAGACACAGATACGCAGTATTTT. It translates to CASILGRDTDTQYF.